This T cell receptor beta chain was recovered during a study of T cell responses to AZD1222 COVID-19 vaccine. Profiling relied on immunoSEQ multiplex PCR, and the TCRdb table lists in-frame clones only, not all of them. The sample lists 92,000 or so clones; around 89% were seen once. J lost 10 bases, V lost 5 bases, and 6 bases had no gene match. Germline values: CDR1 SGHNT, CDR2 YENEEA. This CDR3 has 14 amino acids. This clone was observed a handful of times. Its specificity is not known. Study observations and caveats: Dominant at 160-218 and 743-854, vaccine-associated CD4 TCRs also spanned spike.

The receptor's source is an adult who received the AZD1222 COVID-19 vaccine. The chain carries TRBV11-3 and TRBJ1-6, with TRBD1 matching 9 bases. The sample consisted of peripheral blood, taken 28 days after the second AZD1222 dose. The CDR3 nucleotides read TGTGCCAGCAGCCGGGGACAGGGAAACTCACCCCTCCACTTT. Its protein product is CASSRGQGNSPLHF.